The T cell receptor (beta chain) described here comes from a study of shared clonotypes between healthy human individuals. The study, taken as a whole, reports: Clonotypes that were shared across a few donors made up 4.5% to 5% of naive CD4 clonotypes.

Notes on this clone: Its antigen is still unknown.

The sorted-subset replicate PCRs were given around 190 ng DNA, which is roughly 30,000 T cell genomes. Only in-frame clones appear in the TCRdb table, and some are missing; sequencing was by immunoSEQ multiplex PCR. The repertoire holds 900,000 to 1,200,000 clones, 75% to 80% seen once, with around 0.61% in the top ten. The germline gives CDR1 MDHEN, CDR2 SYDVKM. With 8 bases removed from V and 0 bases from J, the gap between germline ends came to 4 bases. There are 12 residues in the CDR3. The rearrangement joins TRBV28 to TRBJ2-2; D is unresolved. This sequence originates from a man aged 18-30 years in good health. Some clones in this sample may be carry-over from other donors' samples. Sequenced material: memory CD4+ T cells from PBMCs. This sample's subset: CD45RA-negative fraction. CDR3 nucleotide sequence: TGTGCCAGCCAACCGAACACCGGGGAGCTGTTTTTT. Encoded protein: CASQPNTGELFF.